These T cell receptor beta chains were read from a single sample in a study of cytomegalovirus exposure and HLA in healthy donors. Sequencing used immunoSEQ multiplex PCR; TCRdb keeps in-frame clones, though not all of them. The sample has 90,000 or so clones, 75% to 90% seen once. The specimen was PBMCs. These receptors came from a man between 18 and 29 years old in good health and CMV-seropositive. Each CDR3 is given without its conserved first and last residue. Each record gives: V gene, J gene, clone size, CDR3 protein. Not every row has a clone size; where given, it reads once, few, many or a size class.

TRBV6-1	TRBJ2-3	NA	ASSELRTGGLDTQY
TRBV2	TRBJ2-2	NA	ASSAQGADTGELF
TRBV19	TRBJ1-1	NA	ASRAQPPRKAF
TRBV15	TRBJ2-6	NA	ATSRDRGTGANVLT
TRBV6-1	TRBJ2-7	once	AALQTLNDEQY
TRBV29-1	TRBJ2-3	NA	SVENWASGRIDTQY
TRBV5-1	TRBJ2-3	NA	ASSLVSLAGDPTQY
TRBV2	TRBJ1-1	once	ASNSVGGFTEAF
TRBV7-6	TRBJ2-7	NA	ASSLVDAQGYEQY
TRBV7-8	TRBJ2-3	NA	ASSPPPGTTNRSQY
TRBV9	TRBJ2-7	NA	ASSVEPAHGTGDYEQY
TRBV7-9	TRBJ2-3	NA	ASSLVGTSTQPTDTQY
TRBV5-1	TRBJ1-1	once	ASSLGQTEAF
TRBV7-6	TRBJ2-1	NA	ASSLARGLYNEQF
TRBV7-9	TRBJ2-3	few	ATGKRLTDTQY
TRBV18	TRBJ1-2	NA	ASSPLGTGIDGYT
TRBV28	TRBJ2-2	few	ASSPLEGPGELF
TRBV27	TRBJ2-5	NA	ASGSGYAGGETQY
TRBV28	TRBJ2-3	NA	ASTTTPYFTDTQY
TRBV6-5	TRBJ2-1	NA	ASSYVAAARKQF
TRBV6-4	TRBJ2-2	NA	ASSDGRNTGELF
TRBV12-1	TRBJ1-2	NA	ASSFRNYGYT
TRBV6-5	TRBJ1-2	NA	ATKTIYGYT
TRBV29-1	TRBJ2-7	NA	STCPDTTCYEQY
TRBV5-4	TRBJ2-5	NA	ASSVPQETQY
TRBV2	TRBJ1-5	NA	ASSKQGAGRQPQH
TRBV11-1	TRBJ2-3	NA	ASSSGTSGSSQY
TRBV5-1	TRBJ2-3	NA	ASIETSTDTQY
TRBV10-3	TRBJ2-7	few	AISEGTSGRRQY
TRBV4-1	TRBJ2-1	NA	ASSQVAGANNEQF